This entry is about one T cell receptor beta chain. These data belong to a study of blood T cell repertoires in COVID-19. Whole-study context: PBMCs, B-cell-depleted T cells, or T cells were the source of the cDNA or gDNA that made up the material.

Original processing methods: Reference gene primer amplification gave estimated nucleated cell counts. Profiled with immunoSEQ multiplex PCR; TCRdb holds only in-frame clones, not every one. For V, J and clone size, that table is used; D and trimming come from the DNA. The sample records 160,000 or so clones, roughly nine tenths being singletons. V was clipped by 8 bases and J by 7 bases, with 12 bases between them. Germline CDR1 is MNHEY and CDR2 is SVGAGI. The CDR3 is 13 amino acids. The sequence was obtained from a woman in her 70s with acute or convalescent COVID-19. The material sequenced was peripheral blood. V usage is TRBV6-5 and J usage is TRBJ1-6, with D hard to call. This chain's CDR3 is CASVPVSNSPLHF. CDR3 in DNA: TGTGCCAGCGTTCCAGTATCCAATTCACCCCTCCACTTT.